This TCR beta chain was sequenced in a study of T cells after yellow fever vaccination. Note on this clonotype: The antigen is unknown.

General observations from the study: FACS-sorted repertoires might harbor abundant contaminating clonotypes from the bulk population. Clonotypes found in both CD4 and CD8 compartments made up a small share. Booster sampling recovered most clones from primary vaccination (around 97% CD4, around 88% CD8).

A single record per CDR3 protein comes from TCRdb applying MiXCR to the 5' RACE reads. The sample contains approximately 330,000 distinct CDR3 sequences, roughly 4% of which appear only once. V gave up 0 bases and J gave up 1 base, with 7 bases separating them. CDR1 is GTSNPN and CDR2 is SVGIG in the germline V gene (reference sequence). The CDR3 extends over 13 amino acids. The receptor's source is a man aged 18 to 30 who received the YFV17D yellow fever vaccine. V is TRBV30 and J is TRBJ2-7; D gene uncertain. Here the sequenced sample was PBMCs, taken 5 days after the yellow fever booster vaccination. Written as DNA, the CDR3 is TGTGCCTGGAGTGTTAAGGTTTCCTACGAGCAGTACTTC. Translation gives CAWSVKVSYEQYF.